Each of the 5 T cell receptor beta chains below was sequenced from the same sample in a study of response to subunit inactivated influenza vaccine (dated by TCRdb to 2016 to 2019). The library was generated by RT-PCR. Sequenced on an Illumina HiSeq 2500. The public reads were quality trimmed at Q25 with fastp and then assembled into clones with MiXCR by TCRdb, keeping productive beta chains. Every entry covers one CDR3 protein and lists the most common genes and DNA from its rows. The sample table contains a few hundred thousand distinct CDR3 sequences; only one count was recorded for less than 7.5% of them. The top ten clones comprise approximately 14% of the sample. Specimen: PBMCs from blood, collected less than 30 months after vaccination. The receptors stem from a man aged 50 to 69 who received an inactivated influenza vaccine. Donor details come from another sample of the same person, matched by shared clones.

In its sample, this clonotype was seen a few times. This chain joins TRBV7-9 and TRBJ2-3, with unresolved D. CDR1 is SEHNR, CDR2 FQNEAQ, per germline (reference sequence). The CDR3 spans 12 residues. Trimming left V 3 bases short and J 4 bases short, with 5 bases between. Here the CDR3 reads CASSFEPDTQYF. The CDR3 DNA is TGTGCCAGCAGCTTTGAGCCAGATACGCAGTATTTT.

The chain has TRBV19 and TRBJ2-1, with 8 nucleotides matching TRBD1. The CDR3 is 15 amino acids. V dropped 4 bases and J dropped 4; count of bases not matched to a gene: 6. The germline V gene has CDR1 LNHDA and CDR2 SQIVND (reference sequence). The CDR3 nucleotides are TGTGCCAGTAGTAGACAGGGGCGGAAATACAATGAGCAGTTCTTC. Protein: CASSRQGRKYNEQFF.

The chain couples TRBV20-1 to TRBJ2-2; TRBD1 aligns across 11 bases. The CDR3 runs to 15 residues. Germline V gene lookup returns CDR1 DFQATT and CDR2 SNEGSKA (reference sequence). J lost 1 base, V lost 6 bases, and 4 bases had no gene match. The CDR3 loop is CSAWTGGWNTGELFF. The CDR3 DNA reads as TGCAGTGCCTGGACAGGGGGCTGGAACACCGGGGAGCTGTTTTTT.

This clonotype appeared many times. The rearrangement links TRBV29-1 to TRBJ2-3; weak D call: TRBD1 (5 bases). The CDR3 length is 17 residues. In germline, CDR1 is SQVTM, CDR2 ANQGSEA. V dropped 3 bases and J dropped 0 bases, with 19 bases sitting between them. CDR3 sequence: CSVEDRRYGASTDTQYF. CDR3 in DNA: TGCAGCGTTGAGGACCGACGGTATGGGGCTAGCACAGATACGCAGTATTTT.

V is TRBV20-1 and J is TRBJ2-7, with D hard to call. The CDR3 runs 11 residues. Trimming stripped 7 bases from V and 5 bases from J, with 12 bases between. Germline V lookup: CDR1 DFQATT, CDR2 SNEGSKA (reference sequence). The CDR3 region has the DNA TGCAGTGTCGGCAGGACGGACGAGCAGTACTTC. Protein: CSVGRTDEQYF.